This paragraph covers one TCR beta chain sequence. The data were taken from a study of blood T cell repertoires in COVID-19. Study summary: Researchers got acute and convalescent COVID-19 samples from the United States, Italy and Spain. From T cells, B-cell-depleted T cells, or PBMCs came the material, which was cDNA or gDNA.

TCRdb's copy holds only in-frame clones and misses some; the assay was immunoSEQ multiplex PCR. The profile shows 55,000 to 70,000 clones, about 87% of them singletons. The germline CDR1 and CDR2 sequences are GTSNPN and SVGIG (reference sequence). This CDR3 comprises 14 residues. V was clipped by 4 bases and J by 0 bases; unmatched bases: 5. The TCR originated in a man between 60 and 70 years old with active or convalescent COVID-19. This sequence joins TRBV30 and TRBJ1-1; TRBD1 aligns across 7 bases. The sequenced sample was peripheral blood. The CDR3 DNA reads as TGTGCCTGGACGAGACAGGGTGTGAACACTGAAGCTTTCTTT. Residues: CAWTRQGVNTEAFF. The complete variable domain, with remaining parts taken from reference TRBV30 and TRBJ1-1, reads SQTIHQWPATLVQPVGSPLSLECTVEGTSNPNLYWYRQAAGRGLQLLFYSVGIGQISSEVPQNLSASRPQDRQFILSSKKLLLSDSGFYLCAWTRQGVNTEAFFGQGTRLTVV.